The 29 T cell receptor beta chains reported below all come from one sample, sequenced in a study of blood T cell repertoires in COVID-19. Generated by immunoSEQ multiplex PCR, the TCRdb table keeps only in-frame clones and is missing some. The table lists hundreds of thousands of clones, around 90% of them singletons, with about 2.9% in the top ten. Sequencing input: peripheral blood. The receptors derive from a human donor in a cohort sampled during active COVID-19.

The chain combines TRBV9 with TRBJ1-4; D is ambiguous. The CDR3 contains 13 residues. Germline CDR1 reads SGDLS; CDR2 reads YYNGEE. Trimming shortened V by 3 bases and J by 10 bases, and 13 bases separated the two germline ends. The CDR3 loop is CASSGEGYGKLFF. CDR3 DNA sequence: TGTGCCAGCAGCGGGGAGGGATATGGAAAACTGTTTTTT.

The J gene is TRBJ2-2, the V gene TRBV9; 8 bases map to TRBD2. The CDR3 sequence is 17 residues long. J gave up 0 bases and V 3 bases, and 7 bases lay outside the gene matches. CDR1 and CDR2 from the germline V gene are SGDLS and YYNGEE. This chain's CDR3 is CASSAPRGGTNTGELFF. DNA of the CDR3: TGTGCCAGCAGCGCTCCCCGGGGGGGAACGAACACCGGGGAGCTGTTTTTT.

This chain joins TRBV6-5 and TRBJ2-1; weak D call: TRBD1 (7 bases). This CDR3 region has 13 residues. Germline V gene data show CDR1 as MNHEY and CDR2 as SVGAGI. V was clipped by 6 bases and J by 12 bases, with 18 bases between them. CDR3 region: CASRSQGLGGQFF. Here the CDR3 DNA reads TGTGCCAGCAGGTCACAGGGGCTGGGGGGGCAGTTCTTC.

The CDR3 loop reads CASSSPVAGASADTQYF. The CDR3 DNA reads TGTGCCAGCAGCTCCCCCGTAGCGGGAGCTAGCGCAGATACGCAGTATTTT. The chain recombines TRBV11-2 with TRBJ2-3; 9 bases are shared with TRBD2. Trimming took 4 bases from V and 4 from J; bases not matched to a gene: 12. The CDR3 covers 17 residues. The germline gives CDR1 SGHAT, CDR2 FQNNGV.

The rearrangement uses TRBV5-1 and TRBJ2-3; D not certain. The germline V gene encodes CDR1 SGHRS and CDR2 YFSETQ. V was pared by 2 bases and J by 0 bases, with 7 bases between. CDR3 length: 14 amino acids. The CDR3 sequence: CASSLLTSTDTQYF. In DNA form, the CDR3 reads TGCGCCAGCAGCTTACTAACTAGCACAGATACGCAGTATTTT. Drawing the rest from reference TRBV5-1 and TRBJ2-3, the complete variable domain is KAGVTQTPRYLIKTRGQQVTLSCSPISGHRSVSWYQQTPGQGLQFLFEYFSETQRNKGNFPGRFSGRQFSNSRSEMNVSTLELGDSALYLCASSLLTSTDTQYFGPGTRLTVL.

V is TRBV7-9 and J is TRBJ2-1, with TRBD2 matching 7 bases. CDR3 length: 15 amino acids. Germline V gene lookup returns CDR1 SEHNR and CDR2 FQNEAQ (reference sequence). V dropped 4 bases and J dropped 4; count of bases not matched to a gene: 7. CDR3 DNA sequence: TGTGCCAGCAGCTCCGGGACTACGTCGTACAATGAGCAGTTCTTC. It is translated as CASSSGTTSYNEQFF.

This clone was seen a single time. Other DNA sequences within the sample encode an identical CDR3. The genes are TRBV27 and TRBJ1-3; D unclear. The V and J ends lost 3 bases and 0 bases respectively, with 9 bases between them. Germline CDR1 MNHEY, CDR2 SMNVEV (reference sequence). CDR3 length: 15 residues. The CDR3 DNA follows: TGTGCCAGCAGTTTGGCGGGTAACTCTGGAAACACCATATATTTT. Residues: CASSLAGNSGNTIYF.

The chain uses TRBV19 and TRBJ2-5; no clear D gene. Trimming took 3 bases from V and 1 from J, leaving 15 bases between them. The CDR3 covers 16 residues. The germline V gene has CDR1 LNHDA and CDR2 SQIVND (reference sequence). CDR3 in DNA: TGTGCCAGTAGTATGAGGTCGCAGAGCCGCCAAGAGACCCAGTACTTC. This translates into CASSMRSQSRQETQYF. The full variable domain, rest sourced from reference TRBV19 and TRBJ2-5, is DGGITQSPKYLFRKEGQNVTLSCEQNLNHDAMYWYRQDPGQGLRLIYYSQIVNDFQKGDIAEGYSVSREKKESFPLTVTSAQKNPTAFYLCASSMRSQSRQETQYFGPGTRLLVL.

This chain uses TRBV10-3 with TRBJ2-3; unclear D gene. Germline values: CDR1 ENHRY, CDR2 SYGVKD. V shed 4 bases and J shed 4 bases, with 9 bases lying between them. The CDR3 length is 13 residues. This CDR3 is CAISGSGADTQYF. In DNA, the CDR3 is TGTGCCATCAGTGGGAGTGGCGCAGATACGCAGTATTTT.

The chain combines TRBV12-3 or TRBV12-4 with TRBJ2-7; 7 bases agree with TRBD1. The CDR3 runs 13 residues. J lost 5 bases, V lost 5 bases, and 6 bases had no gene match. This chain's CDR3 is CASSKTGPHEQYF. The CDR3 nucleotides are TGTGCCAGCAGTAAGACAGGGCCCCACGAGCAGTACTTC.

The CDR3 reads CASSTDRRDNQPQHF. CDR3 nucleotides: TGTGCCAGCAGTACCGATCGCAGGGACAATCAGCCCCAGCATTTT. The chain employs TRBV28 and TRBJ1-5; D is perhaps TRBD1 (5 bases). Germline CDR1 reads MDHEN; CDR2 reads SYDVKM. This CDR3 has 15 amino acids. Deletions cut 5 bases from V and 3 bases from J, with 14 bases between. Full variable domain (rest looked up from reference TRBV28 and TRBJ1-5): DVKVTQSSRYLVKRTGEKVFLECVQDMDHENMFWYRQDPGLGLRLIYFSYDVKMKEKGDIPEGYSVSREKKERFSLILESASTNQTSMYLCASSTDRRDNQPQHFGDGTRLSIL.

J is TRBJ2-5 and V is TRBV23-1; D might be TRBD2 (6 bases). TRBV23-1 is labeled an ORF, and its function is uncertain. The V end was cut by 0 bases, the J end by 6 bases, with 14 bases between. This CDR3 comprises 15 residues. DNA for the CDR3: TGCGCCAGCAGTCAATCGGTCGGGAGAAGGAAGACCCAGTACTTC. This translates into CASSQSVGRRKTQYF.

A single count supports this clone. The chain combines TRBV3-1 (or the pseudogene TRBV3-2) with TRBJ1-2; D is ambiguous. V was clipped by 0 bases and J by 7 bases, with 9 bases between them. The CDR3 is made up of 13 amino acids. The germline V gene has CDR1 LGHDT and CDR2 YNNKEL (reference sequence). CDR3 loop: CASSQDGGFGYTF. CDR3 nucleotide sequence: TGTGCCAGCAGCCAAGATGGCGGGTTTGGCTACACCTTC.

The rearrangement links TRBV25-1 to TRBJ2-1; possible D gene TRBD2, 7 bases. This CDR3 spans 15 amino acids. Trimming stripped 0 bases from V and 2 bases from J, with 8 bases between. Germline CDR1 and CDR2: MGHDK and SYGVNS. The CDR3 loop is CASSEYGGPYNEQFF. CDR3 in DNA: TGTGCCAGCAGTGAATACGGGGGGCCCTACAATGAGCAGTTCTTC.

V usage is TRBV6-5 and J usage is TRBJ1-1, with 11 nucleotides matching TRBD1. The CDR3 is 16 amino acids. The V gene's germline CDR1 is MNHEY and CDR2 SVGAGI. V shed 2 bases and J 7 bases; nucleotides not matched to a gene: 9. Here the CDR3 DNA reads TGTGCCAGCAGTTACCTTGACCGGGACAGGGGGGATGAAGCTTTCTTT. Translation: CASSYLDRDRGDEAFF.

The CDR3 DNA is TGTGCCAGCAGCTTACTTAAACAGGGGGAATTCTACAATGAGCAGTTCTTC. Translating gives CASSLLKQGEFYNEQFF. This chain uses TRBV5-6 with TRBJ2-1; the match to TRBD1 covers 8 bases. The CDR3 consists of 17 residues. Germline V gene data show CDR1 as SGHDT and CDR2 as YYEEEE. Losses at the gene ends were 2 bases for V and 3 bases for J; bases not matched to a gene: 10.

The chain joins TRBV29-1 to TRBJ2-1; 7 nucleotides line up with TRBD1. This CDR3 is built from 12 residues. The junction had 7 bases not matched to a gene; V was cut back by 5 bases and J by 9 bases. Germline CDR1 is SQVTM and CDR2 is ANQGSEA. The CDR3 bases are TGCAGCGTTTACCGGGACAGAGGTGAGCAGTTCTTC. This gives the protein CSVYRDRGEQFF.

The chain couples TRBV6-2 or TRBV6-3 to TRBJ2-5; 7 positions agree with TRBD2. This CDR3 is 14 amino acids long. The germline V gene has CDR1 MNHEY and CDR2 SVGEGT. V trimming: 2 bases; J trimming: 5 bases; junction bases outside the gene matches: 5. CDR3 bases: TGTGCCAGCAGTTACACCATGGGGGGGGAGACCCAGTACTTC. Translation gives CASSYTMGGETQYF.

Here the CDR3 reads CSASDRQGKFTLHF. Here the CDR3 DNA reads TGCAGTGCTAGTGATCGACAGGGCAAATTCACCCTCCACTTT. The chain combines TRBV20-1 with TRBJ1-6; 7 nucleotides match TRBD1. Germline V lookup: CDR1 DFQATT, CDR2 SNEGSKA (reference sequence). Germline trimming cut 3 bases from V and 14 bases from J; bases unmatched to any gene: 13. This CDR3 contains 14 residues.

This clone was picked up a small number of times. The CDR3, as DNA: TGTGCCAGCAGTTCCGGGACAGTGTCCAATGAGCAGTTCTTC. It is translated as CASSSGTVSNEQFF. This chain links TRBV2 with TRBJ2-1, with 7 bases matching TRBD1. With 5 bases clipped from V and 6 bases from J, the junction kept 7 bases outside the gene matches. CDR1 is SNHLY, CDR2 FYNNEI, per germline. The length of the CDR3 is 14 residues.

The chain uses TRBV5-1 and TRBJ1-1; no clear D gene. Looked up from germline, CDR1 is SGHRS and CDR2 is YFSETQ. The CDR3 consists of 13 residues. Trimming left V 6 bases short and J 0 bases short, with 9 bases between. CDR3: CASMNTLNTEAFF. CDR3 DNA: TGCGCCAGCATGAACACCTTGAACACTGAAGCTTTCTTT.

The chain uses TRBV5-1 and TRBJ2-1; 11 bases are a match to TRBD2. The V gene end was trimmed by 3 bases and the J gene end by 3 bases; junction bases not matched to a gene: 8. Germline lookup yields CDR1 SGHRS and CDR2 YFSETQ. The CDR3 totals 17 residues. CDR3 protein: CASSSHGGLADYNEQFF. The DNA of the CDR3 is TGCGCCAGCAGCTCACATGGGGGACTAGCGGACTACAATGAGCAGTTCTTC. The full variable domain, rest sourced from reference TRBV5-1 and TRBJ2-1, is KAGVTQTPRYLIKTRGQQVTLSCSPISGHRSVSWYQQTPGQGLQFLFEYFSETQRNKGNFPGRFSGRQFSNSRSEMNVSTLELGDSALYLCASSSHGGLADYNEQFFGPGTRLTVL.

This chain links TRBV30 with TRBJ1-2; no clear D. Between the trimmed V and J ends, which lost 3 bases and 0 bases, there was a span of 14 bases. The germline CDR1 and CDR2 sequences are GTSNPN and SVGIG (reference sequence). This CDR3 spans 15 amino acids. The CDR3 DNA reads TGTGCCTGGAGCCCCCGTTGGGCTACTAACTATGGCTACACCTTC. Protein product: CAWSPRWATNYGYTF.

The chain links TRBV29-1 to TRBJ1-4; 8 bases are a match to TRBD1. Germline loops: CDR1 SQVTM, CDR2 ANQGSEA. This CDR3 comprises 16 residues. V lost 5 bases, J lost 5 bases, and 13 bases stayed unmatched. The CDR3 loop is CSVSTGVKDVNEKLFF. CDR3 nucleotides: TGCAGCGTTTCGACAGGGGTGAAGGATGTAAATGAAAAACTGTTTTTT.

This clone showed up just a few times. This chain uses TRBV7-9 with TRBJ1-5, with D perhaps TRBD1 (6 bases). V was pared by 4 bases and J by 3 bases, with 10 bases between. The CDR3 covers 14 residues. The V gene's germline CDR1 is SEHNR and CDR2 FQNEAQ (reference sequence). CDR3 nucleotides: TGTGCCAGCAGCTCAACAGGGAACAATCAGCCCCAGCATTTT. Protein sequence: CASSSTGNNQPQHF.

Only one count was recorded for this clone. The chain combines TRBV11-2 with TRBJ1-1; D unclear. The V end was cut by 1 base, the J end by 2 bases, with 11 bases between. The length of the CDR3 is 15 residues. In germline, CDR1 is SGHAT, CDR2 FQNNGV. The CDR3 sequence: CASSLVGGSNTEAFF. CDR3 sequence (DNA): TGTGCCAGCAGCTTAGTGGGAGGCTCCAACACTGAAGCTTTCTTT.

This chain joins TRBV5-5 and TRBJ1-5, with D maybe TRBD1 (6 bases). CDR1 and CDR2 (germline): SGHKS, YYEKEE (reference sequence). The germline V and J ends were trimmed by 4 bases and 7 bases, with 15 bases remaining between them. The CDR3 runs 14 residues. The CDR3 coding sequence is TGTGCCAGCAGCACCGACAGGTCGGGGCAGCCCCAGCATTTT. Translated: CASSTDRSGQPQHF.

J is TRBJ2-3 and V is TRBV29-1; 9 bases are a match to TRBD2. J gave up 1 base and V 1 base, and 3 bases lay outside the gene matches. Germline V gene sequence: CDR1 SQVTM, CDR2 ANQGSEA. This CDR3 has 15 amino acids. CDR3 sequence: CSVEVAGVGTDTQYF. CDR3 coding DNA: TGCAGCGTTGAAGTAGCGGGAGTGGGCACAGATACGCAGTATTTT.

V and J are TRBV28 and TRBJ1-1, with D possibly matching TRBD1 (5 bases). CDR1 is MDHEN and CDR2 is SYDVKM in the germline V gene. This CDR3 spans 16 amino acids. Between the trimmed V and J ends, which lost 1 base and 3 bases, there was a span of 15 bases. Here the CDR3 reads CASSLLREDKHTEAFF. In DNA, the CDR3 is TGTGCCAGCAGTTTATTGAGGGAGGACAAGCACACTGAAGCTTTCTTT.